The source of this T cell receptor (beta chain) is a study of molecular identifiers for immune sequencing clone quantification. Broader study findings: Highly expanded clone sizes could end up underestimated if a barcode were shared by identical TCR molecules. Detecting spiked Jurkat TCR RNA from one cell among approximately 1 million naive cells was reportedly possible.

Germline V gives CDR1 MDHEN, CDR2 SYDVKM. The V end was cut by 3 bases, the J end by 3 bases, with 9 bases between. This CDR3 is built from 13 residues. Previously described methods with listed TCR primers produced the bulk TCR libraries. TCRdb redid the calling of the PCR reads with MiXCR, one entry per CDR3 protein. The data contain 40,000 to 65,000 distinct CDR3 sequences, about a third of them singletons. At least ten counts were recorded for this clonotype. What it binds is unknown. Material: naive CD8+ T cells from blood, with Jurkat cell RNA spiked in. The subset here: FACS-sorted CD8+CD4-CCR7+CD45RA+ naive T cells. This receptor was identified in a human donor in good health. Some libraries in this study had Jurkat cell RNA spiked in. This chain uses TRBV28 with TRBJ2-7, with D hard to call. The CDR3 reads CASSFNVGYEQYF. CDR3 nucleotide sequence: TGTGCCAGCAGTTTTAATGTGGGCTACGAGCAGTACTTC. The complete variable domain, with remaining parts taken from reference TRBV28 and TRBJ2-7, reads DVKVTQSSRYLVKRTGEKVFLECVQDMDHENMFWYRQDPGLGLRLIYFSYDVKMKEKGDIPEGYSVSREKKERFSLILESASTNQTSMYLCASSFNVGYEQYFGPGTRLTVT.